This passage covers 2 T cell receptor beta chains from one sample sequenced in a study of T cell changes during pregnancy in multiple sclerosis. Clones were sequenced by immunoSEQ multiplex PCR, and TCRdb holds only the in-frame ones, with some missing. The sample holds roughly 64,000 clones, approximately 90% seen once. The sample consisted of peripheral blood, taken in the second trimester of pregnancy. These receptor sequences come from a female donor with multiple sclerosis, enrolled in a pregnancy study.

The gene calls are TRBV19 and TRBJ1-2; 9 bases match TRBD1. Trimming at V came to 8 bases and at J to 4 bases, leaving 8 bases not matched to a gene. This CDR3 region has 14 residues. The germline gives CDR1 LNHDA, CDR2 SQIVND (reference sequence). The CDR3 sequence is CASLDRGDIYGYTF. CDR3 nucleotides: TGTGCCAGTCTGGACAGGGGTGATATCTATGGCTACACCTTC.

The chain has TRBV2 and TRBJ1-4; D not resolved. The CDR3 runs 12 residues. The V end lost 10 bases, the J end lost 0 bases, and 6 bases lay between the germline ends. CDR1 is SNHLY and CDR2 is FYNNEI in the germline V gene. The CDR3: CATGATNEKLFF. DNA of the CDR3: TGTGCCACCGGGGCAACTAATGAAAAACTGTTTTTT. Using reference TRBV2 and TRBJ1-4 for the parts outside the CDR3, the full variable domain is EPEVTQTPSHQVTQMGQEVILRCVPISNHLYFYWYRQILGQKVEFLVSFYNNEISEKSEIFDDQFSVERPDGSNFTLKIRSTKLEDSAMYFCATGATNEKLFFGSGTQLSVL.